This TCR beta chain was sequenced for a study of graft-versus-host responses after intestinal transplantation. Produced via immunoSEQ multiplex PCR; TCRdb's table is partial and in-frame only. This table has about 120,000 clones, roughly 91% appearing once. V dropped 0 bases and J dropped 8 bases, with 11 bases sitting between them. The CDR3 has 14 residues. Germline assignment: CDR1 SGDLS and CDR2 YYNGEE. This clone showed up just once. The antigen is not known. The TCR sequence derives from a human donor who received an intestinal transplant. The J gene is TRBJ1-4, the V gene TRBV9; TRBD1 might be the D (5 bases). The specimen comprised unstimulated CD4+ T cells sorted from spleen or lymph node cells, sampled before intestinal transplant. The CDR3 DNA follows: TGTGCCAGCAGCGTAGACCCAAGGGACGAAAAACTGTTTTTT. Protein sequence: CASSVDPRDEKLFF.